The rows below give T cell receptor beta chains drawn from one sample of a study of T cell repertoires in cytomegalovirus infection. Their antigens are not known. TCRdb reprocessed the reads via MiXCR and lists one record per CDR3 protein. The data show 650,000 to 850,000 distinct CDR3 sequences, almost 30% seen once. This material consisted of cultured CD8+ T cells from PBMCs, taken from culture after CMV antigen stimulation. The receptors were sampled from a human donor in good health (CMV status not recorded). Some clones in this sample may be carry-over from other donors' samples. Both conserved end residues are part of each CDR3. D genes are given only for firm matches. Rows may omit the clone size; those that give it use once, few, many or a size class.

j_call: TRBJ1-5
d_call: NA
v_call: TRBV4-1
clone_size: many
cdr3_aa: CASSLREFNQPQHF
cdr3_nt: TGCGCCAGCAGCCTTCGGGAGTTCAATCAGCCCCAGCATTTT

j_call: TRBJ1-6
d_call: NA
v_call: TRBV9
clone_size: NA
cdr3_aa: CASRGGLDNSPLHF
cdr3_nt: TGTGCCAGCCGAGGGGGTCTTGATAATTCACCCCTCCACTTT

j_call: TRBJ2-3
d_call: TRBD2
v_call: TRBV2
clone_size: NA
cdr3_aa: CAIPSTSSGGGFTQYF
cdr3_nt: TGTGCCATCCCCTCTACATCTAGCGGGGGAGGGTTTACGCAGTATTTT

j_call: TRBJ2-2
d_call: NA
v_call: TRBV6-6
clone_size: few
cdr3_aa: CASSYGLANTGELFF
cdr3_nt: TGTGCCAGCAGTTACGGGTTAGCGAACACCGGGGAGCTGTTTTTT

j_call: TRBJ2-5
d_call: NA
v_call: TRBV4-1
clone_size: NA
cdr3_aa: CASSQGWGNTETQYF
cdr3_nt: TGCGCCAGCAGCCAAGGATGGGGGAATACAGAGACCCAGTACTTC

j_call: TRBJ2-2
d_call: NA
v_call: TRBV7-6
clone_size: few
cdr3_aa: CASSLWELNTGELFF
cdr3_nt: TGTGCCAGCAGCTTATGGGAGCTGAACACCGGGGAGCTGTTTTTT

j_call: TRBJ1-6
d_call: TRBD1
v_call: TRBV27
clone_size: many
cdr3_aa: CASSPQDRGWSPLHF
cdr3_nt: TGTGCCAGCAGCCCTCAGGACAGGGGTTGGTCACCCCTCCACTTT

j_call: TRBJ1-2
d_call: TRBD1
v_call: TRBV12-3/TRBV12-4
clone_size: NA
cdr3_aa: CASSSPGQGELDGYTF
cdr3_nt: TGTGCCAGCAGTTCCCCGGGACAGGGGGAGTTGGATGGCTACACCTTC

j_call: TRBJ1-2
d_call: NA
v_call: TRBV29-1
clone_size: NA
cdr3_aa: CSVEVRANYGYTF
cdr3_nt: TGCAGCGTTGAAGTCCGGGCTAACTATGGCTACACCTTC

j_call: TRBJ2-1
d_call: TRBD1
v_call: TRBV20-1
clone_size: few
cdr3_aa: CSARDQRDSPYNEQFF
cdr3_nt: TGCAGTGCTAGAGATCAAAGGGACAGTCCCTACAATGAGCAGTTCTTC

j_call: TRBJ2-1
d_call: NA
v_call: TRBV19
clone_size: few
cdr3_aa: CASSMAGWGVAAYNEQFF
cdr3_nt: TGTGCCAGTAGTATGGCGGGGTGGGGGGTAGCGGCCTACAATGAGCAGTTCTTC

j_call: TRBJ2-1
d_call: TRBD1
v_call: TRBV7-9
clone_size: few
cdr3_aa: CASSSLGQQYSYNEQFF
cdr3_nt: TGTGCCAGCAGCTCCTTGGGACAGCAATACTCCTACAATGAGCAGTTCTTC

j_call: TRBJ1-1
d_call: TRBD1
v_call: TRBV27
clone_size: NA
cdr3_aa: CASSPSGTGSLWTEAFF
cdr3_nt: TGTGCCAGCAGCCCATCCGGGACAGGGTCTTTATGGACTGAAGCTTTCTTT

j_call: TRBJ1-1
d_call: NA
v_call: TRBV16
clone_size: once
cdr3_aa: CASAHRANTEAFF
cdr3_nt: TGTGCCAGCGCCCACAGGGCCAACACTGAAGCTTTCTTT

j_call: TRBJ2-5
d_call: NA
v_call: TRBV12-3/TRBV12-4
clone_size: many
cdr3_aa: CASRAGTSRETQYF
cdr3_nt: TGTGCCAGCAGAGCAGGGACATCCCGGGAGACCCAGTACTTC

j_call: TRBJ2-2
d_call: TRBD1
v_call: TRBV6-1
clone_size: many
cdr3_aa: CASRKYSGQGASGELFF
cdr3_nt: TGTGCCAGCAGGAAATACTCGGGACAGGGGGCATCCGGGGAGCTGTTTTTT

j_call: TRBJ2-2
d_call: TRBD1
v_call: TRBV6-2/TRBV6-3
clone_size: NA
cdr3_aa: CAIASGTGGAGELFF
cdr3_nt: TGTGCCATCGCCTCCGGGACAGGGGGCGCGGGGGAGCTGTTTTTT

j_call: TRBJ2-1
d_call: TRBD2
v_call: TRBV4-1
clone_size: NA
cdr3_aa: CASSQEGSGVFNEQFF
cdr3_nt: TGCGCCAGCAGCCAAGAGGGTAGCGGGGTTTTCAATGAGCAGTTCTTC

j_call: TRBJ1-1
d_call: NA
v_call: TRBV6-6
clone_size: few
cdr3_aa: CASTTGEGGNTEAFF
cdr3_nt: TGTGCCAGCACCACAGGTGAAGGGGGAAACACTGAAGCTTTCTTT

j_call: TRBJ2-1
d_call: NA
v_call: TRBV20-1
clone_size: NA
cdr3_aa: CSARWGLNYNEQFF
cdr3_nt: TGCAGTGCTAGATGGGGTTTAAACTACAATGAGCAGTTCTTC

j_call: TRBJ2-5
d_call: TRBD2
v_call: TRBV7-2
clone_size: many
cdr3_aa: CASSPGTSGVAIQETQYF
cdr3_nt: TGTGCCAGCAGCCCAGGGACTAGCGGGGTAGCTATCCAAGAGACCCAGTACTTC

j_call: TRBJ1-5
d_call: NA
v_call: TRBV27
clone_size: few
cdr3_aa: CASGHQPQHF
cdr3_nt: TGTGCCAGCGGGCATCAGCCCCAGCATTTT

j_call: TRBJ1-5
d_call: NA
v_call: TRBV19
clone_size: NA
cdr3_aa: CASSPPEGPQHF
cdr3_nt: TGTGCCAGTAGTCCCCCGGAGGGACCCCAGCATTTT

j_call: TRBJ2-1
d_call: NA
v_call: TRBV4-2
clone_size: NA
cdr3_aa: CASSQESWNDEQFF
cdr3_nt: TGTGCCAGCAGCCAAGAGAGTTGGAACGATGAGCAGTTCTTC

j_call: TRBJ1-1
d_call: NA
v_call: TRBV6-2/TRBV6-3
clone_size: NA
cdr3_aa: CASNLGTGTEAFF
cdr3_nt: TGTGCCAGCAATCTAGGGACGGGCACTGAAGCTTTCTTT

j_call: TRBJ2-5
d_call: TRBD2
v_call: TRBV7-2
clone_size: NA
cdr3_aa: CASSLRHKLAGGRLRQETQYF
cdr3_nt: TGTGCCAGCAGCCTCCGGCATAAACTAGCGGGGGGCCGGCTAAGACAAGAGACCCAGTACTTC

j_call: TRBJ1-2
d_call: TRBD1
v_call: TRBV29-1
clone_size: NA
cdr3_aa: CSVPTGGGYTF
cdr3_nt: TGCAGCGTTCCGACAGGGGGAGGCTACACCTTC

j_call: TRBJ1-1
d_call: NA
v_call: TRBV20-1
clone_size: NA
cdr3_aa: CSASAPGAGMNTEAFF
cdr3_nt: TGCAGTGCTAGTGCGCCAGGGGCGGGAATGAACACTGAAGCTTTCTTT

j_call: TRBJ2-3
d_call: TRBD2
v_call: TRBV7-4
clone_size: NA
cdr3_aa: CASREAGGPGDTQYF
cdr3_nt: TGTGCCAGCAGAGAAGCGGGGGGGCCGGGAGATACGCAGTATTTT

j_call: TRBJ1-1
d_call: NA
v_call: TRBV6-2/TRBV6-3
clone_size: NA
cdr3_aa: CASKEGQLNTEAFF
cdr3_nt: TGTGCCAGCAAAGAAGGGCAGCTGAACACTGAAGCTTTCTTT

j_call: TRBJ1-2
d_call: NA
v_call: TRBV9
clone_size: NA
cdr3_aa: CASSSRGGSVYGYTF
cdr3_nt: TGTGCCAGCAGCTCCCGGGGGGGGTCGGTCTATGGCTACACCTTC

j_call: TRBJ1-2
d_call: TRBD1
v_call: TRBV28
clone_size: NA
cdr3_aa: CATLIGTAYRLGYGYTF
cdr3_nt: TGTGCCACCCTCATAGGGACAGCCTATAGATTAGGCTATGGCTACACCTTC

j_call: TRBJ2-7
d_call: NA
v_call: TRBV27
clone_size: NA
cdr3_aa: CASSLTAVPYEQYF
cdr3_nt: TGTGCCAGCAGTTTAACGGCGGTACCCTACGAGCAGTACTTC

j_call: TRBJ2-7
d_call: NA
v_call: TRBV6-5
clone_size: NA
cdr3_aa: CASSWAGRSYEQYF
cdr3_nt: TGTGCCAGCAGTTGGGCAGGGAGGTCCTACGAGCAGTACTTC

j_call: TRBJ2-1
d_call: NA
v_call: TRBV27
clone_size: NA
cdr3_aa: CASADPRSYNEQFF
cdr3_nt: TGTGCCAGCGCGGACCCAAGGTCCTACAATGAGCAGTTCTTC

j_call: TRBJ2-1
d_call: NA
v_call: TRBV7-6
clone_size: NA
cdr3_aa: CASSLVGGVPGQFF
cdr3_nt: TGTGCCAGCAGCTTAGTAGGGGGGGTGCCCGGGCAGTTCTTC

j_call: TRBJ2-5
d_call: NA
v_call: TRBV3-1
clone_size: few
cdr3_aa: CASSQEQETQYF
cdr3_nt: TGTGCCAGCAGCCAGGAACAAGAGACCCAGTACTTC

j_call: TRBJ2-1
d_call: TRBD2
v_call: TRBV11-2
clone_size: NA
cdr3_aa: CASSLGASGDGQFF
cdr3_nt: TGTGCCAGCAGCTTAGGGGCTAGCGGGGATGGGCAGTTCTTC

j_call: TRBJ2-2
d_call: NA
v_call: TRBV5-4
clone_size: few
cdr3_aa: CASSYGAGGELFF
cdr3_nt: TGTGCCAGCAGCTACGGGGCGGGCGGGGAGCTGTTTTTT

j_call: TRBJ1-5
d_call: NA
v_call: TRBV7-6
clone_size: NA
cdr3_aa: CASSLVGVRNQPQHF
cdr3_nt: TGTGCCAGCAGCTTAGTGGGGGTACGCAATCAGCCCCAGCATTTT

j_call: TRBJ1-6
d_call: TRBD1
v_call: TRBV27
clone_size: many
cdr3_aa: CASKDRDRDVSPLHF
cdr3_nt: TGTGCCAGCAAGGATCGGGACAGGGATGTTTCACCCCTCCACTTT

j_call: TRBJ1-6
d_call: NA
v_call: TRBV4-1
clone_size: NA
cdr3_aa: CASSQQRGGGSPLPF
cdr3_nt: TGCGCCAGCAGCCAGCAGCGGGGGGGGGGATCACCCCTCCCCTTT

j_call: TRBJ2-7
d_call: NA
v_call: TRBV7-9
clone_size: NA
cdr3_aa: CASSPRVDEQYF
cdr3_nt: TGTGCCAGCAGCCCTAGGGTGGACGAGCAGTACTTC

j_call: TRBJ2-2
d_call: TRBD2
v_call: TRBV11-2
clone_size: NA
cdr3_aa: CASSSRTSLNTGELFF
cdr3_nt: TGTGCCAGCAGCTCGCGGACTAGCCTGAACACCGGGGAGCTGTTTTTT

j_call: TRBJ2-1
d_call: NA
v_call: TRBV2
clone_size: NA
cdr3_aa: CATQGQGNNEQFF
cdr3_nt: TGTGCCACCCAGGGGCAGGGTAACAATGAGCAGTTCTTC

j_call: TRBJ2-1
d_call: NA
v_call: TRBV7-9
clone_size: NA
cdr3_aa: CASSPRLVNEQFF
cdr3_nt: TGTGCCAGCAGCCCAAGACTAGTCAATGAGCAGTTCTTC

j_call: TRBJ1-4
d_call: NA
v_call: TRBV12-5
clone_size: NA
cdr3_aa: CASGFLGTGEEKLFF
cdr3_nt: TGTGCTAGTGGTTTCCTCGGGACCGGGGAGGAAAAACTGTTTTTT

j_call: TRBJ2-6
d_call: TRBD1
v_call: TRBV4-1
clone_size: few
cdr3_aa: CASSQDWRQGFFTGANVLTF
cdr3_nt: TGCGCCAGCAGCCAAGATTGGAGACAGGGGTTTTTCACTGGGGCCAACGTCCTGACTTTC

j_call: TRBJ2-1
d_call: NA
v_call: TRBV9
clone_size: NA
cdr3_aa: CASGPMEQFF
cdr3_nt: TGTGCCAGCGGCCCGATGGAGCAGTTCTTC

j_call: TRBJ1-1
d_call: NA
v_call: TRBV15
clone_size: NA
cdr3_aa: CATSRETEDNEAFF
cdr3_nt: TGTGCCACCAGCAGAGAGACAGAGGATAATGAAGCTTTCTTT

j_call: TRBJ1-5
d_call: NA
v_call: TRBV7-9
clone_size: many
cdr3_aa: CASSTGNQPQHF
cdr3_nt: TGTGCCAGCAGCACGGGCAATCAGCCCCAGCATTTT

j_call: TRBJ2-1
d_call: NA
v_call: TRBV11-1
clone_size: NA
cdr3_aa: CASSFGRGPFNEQFF
cdr3_nt: TGTGCCAGCAGCTTCGGGCGGGGGCCCTTCAATGAGCAGTTCTTC

j_call: TRBJ1-2
d_call: NA
v_call: TRBV6-2/TRBV6-3
clone_size: NA
cdr3_aa: CASTRGHGYTF
cdr3_nt: TGTGCCAGCACCCGGGGCCATGGCTACACCTTC

j_call: TRBJ2-1
d_call: NA
v_call: TRBV7-9
clone_size: many
cdr3_aa: CASSLLGRDPGFNEQFF
cdr3_nt: TGTGCCAGCAGCTTATTGGGCCGGGACCCAGGGTTCAATGAGCAGTTCTTC